This passage covers 18 T cell receptor beta chains from one sample sequenced in a study of shared clonotypes between healthy human individuals. The method was immunoSEQ multiplex PCR; TCRdb's version includes in-frame clones alone and lacks a portion of them. The repertoire includes 2.3 million or so clones, approximately 93% of them detected once, and 0.39% sits in the top ten. Sequencing input: naive CD4+ T cells from PBMCs. This sample's subset: CD45RA+ positively selected. These receptors were collected from a young man in good health. Some clones in this sample may be carry-over from other donors' samples.

The CDR3 region is CASSVGPSELFF. For the CDR3, the DNA is TGTGCCAGCAGCGTAGGGCCTTCGGAGCTGTTTTTT. This rearrangement joins TRBV9 to TRBJ2-2; D gene uncertain. Germline assignment: CDR1 SGDLS and CDR2 YYNGEE. This CDR3 region has 12 residues. V was trimmed by 0 bases and J by 10 bases, leaving 7 bases between them.

The rearrangement joins TRBV7-9 to TRBJ1-2, with TRBD1 matching 10 bases. Germline V gene lookup returns CDR1 SEHNR and CDR2 FQNEAQ (reference sequence). V lost 1 base, J lost 2 bases, and 4 bases stayed unmatched. The CDR3 spans 16 residues. CDR3 sequence (DNA): TGTGCCAGCAGCTTAGGAACGGGACAGGGGAACTATGGCTACACCTTC. It specifies CASSLGTGQGNYGYTF.

This chain uses TRBV5-6 with TRBJ1-2; a possible D gene is TRBD1 (6 bases). Per germline, CDR1 SGHDT and CDR2 YYEEEE. CDR3 size: 14 residues. Trimming stripped 7 bases from V and 4 bases from J, with 17 bases between. In DNA form, the CDR3 reads TGTGCCAGCGGGAAACAGGGACGTATCTATGGCTACACCTTC. It yields the protein CASGKQGRIYGYTF.

This clone was seen only once. J is TRBJ2-7 and V is TRBV6-6, with TRBD1 matching over 8 bases. Looked up from germline, CDR1 is MNHNY and CDR2 is SVGAGI (reference sequence). This CDR3 has 14 residues. V dropped 2 bases and J dropped 5; count of bases not matched to a gene: 5. Written as DNA, the CDR3 is TGTGCCAGCAGTTACGCCCAGGACAGGGACGAGCAGTACTTC. It translates to CASSYAQDRDEQYF.

V is TRBV6-1 and J is TRBJ1-2; 10 positions agree with TRBD1. CDR1 and CDR2 (germline): MNHNS, SASEGT. V was pared by 6 bases and J by 2 bases, with 3 bases of the junction left unmatched. There are 14 residues in the CDR3. The CDR3 loop is CASRGQGKNYGYTF. The CDR3 DNA is TGTGCCAGCAGGGGACAGGGGAAGAACTATGGCTACACCTTC.

V usage is TRBV5-5 and J usage is TRBJ1-1, with no clear D. V shed 1 base and J shed 0 bases, with 10 bases lying between them. The CDR3 consists of 15 residues. Germline CDR1 and CDR2: SGHKS and YYEKEE (reference sequence). In DNA, the CDR3 is TGTGCCAGCAGCTTGTGGGCCAGCATGAACACTGAAGCTTTCTTT. Protein: CASSLWASMNTEAFF.

The CDR3 DNA sequence: TGTGCCAGCAGCTCCGGCGGCGGGAGCTATGAGACCCAGTACTTC. Translated, it gives CASSSGGGSYETQYF. The chain uses TRBV5-4 and TRBJ2-5; 7 nucleotides agree with TRBD2. Trimming cost V 3 bases and J 5 bases; bases outside gene matches: 10. This CDR3 has 15 amino acids. Per germline, CDR1 SGHNT and CDR2 YYREEE (reference sequence).

This chain connects TRBV27 to TRBJ2-7; no firm D call. Germline CDR1 reads MNHEY; CDR2 reads SMNVEV (reference sequence). The CDR3 covers 13 residues. The V end was cut by 6 bases, the J end by 3 bases, with 12 bases between. The CDR3 loop is CASSPRTRYEQYF. The CDR3, as DNA: TGTGCCAGCAGCCCAAGGACGCGCTACGAGCAGTACTTC.

The rearrangement uses TRBV10-1 and TRBJ1-1; the D is unclear. The germline V gene has CDR1 WNHNN and CDR2 SYGVQD (reference sequence). V gave up 6 bases and J gave up 5 bases, with 16 bases separating them. The CDR3 consists of 14 residues. The CDR3 here is CASSPNSFGTEAFF. In DNA form, the CDR3 reads TGCGCCAGCAGCCCAAACTCCTTTGGGACTGAAGCTTTCTTT.

The gene calls are TRBV28 and TRBJ2-1, with TRBD2 matching over 8 bases. The CDR3 is 13 residues long. The germline CDR1 and CDR2 sequences are MDHEN and SYDVKM. V trimming: 10 bases; J trimming: 6 bases; junction bases outside the gene matches: 8. CDR3 nucleotides: TGTGCCACCCGGGGGGGCGGGGTCAATGAGCAGTTCTTC. It specifies CATRGGGVNEQFF.

The chain carries TRBV10-3 and TRBJ2-7; TRBD2 matches 10 bases. Looked up from germline, CDR1 is ENHRY and CDR2 is SYGVKD. V was pared by 10 bases and J by 2 bases, with 8 bases of the junction left unmatched. CDR3 length: 14 amino acids. In nucleotides, the CDR3 is TGTGCCACCCTAAGCGGGAGGGCCACCTACGAGCAGTACTTC. It codes for CATLSGRATYEQYF.

This chain joins TRBV5-8 and TRBJ2-2; TRBD1 might be the D (5 bases). The CDR3 runs 15 residues. In germline, CDR1 is SGHTS, CDR2 YDEGEE. V lost 0 bases and J 3 bases, leaving 9 bases between the germline ends. The chain's CDR3 is CASSLGRVDTGELFF. In DNA, the CDR3 is TGTGCCAGCAGCTTGGGCAGGGTAGACACCGGGGAGCTGTTTTTT.

V is TRBV14 and J is TRBJ2-3; no clear D. This CDR3 has 13 residues. Germline V gene sequence: CDR1 SGHDN, CDR2 FVKESK. The V end lost 2 bases, the J end lost 7 bases, and 10 bases lay between the germline ends. In nucleotides, the CDR3 is TGTGCCAGCAGCCAATCTAGTCGCAATACGCAGTATTTT. It yields the protein CASSQSSRNTQYF.

Remarks on this clone: Other nucleotide sequences from this sample produce the same CDR3. The genes are TRBV28 and TRBJ1-3, with a possible D match to TRBD1 (6 bases). Germline V CDR1 and CDR2: MDHEN, SYDVKM. This CDR3 comprises 15 residues. The V end was cut by 6 bases, the J end by 0 bases, with 12 bases between. The DNA for the CDR3 is TGTGCCAGCAGCAGGGGACGTAGCTCTGGAAACACCATATATTTT. This gives the protein CASSRGRSSGNTIYF.

This clone was seen just once. The same CDR3 also results from other DNA sequences found in this sample. The CDR3 region has the DNA TGTGCCAGCAGTGAAGACAGGGGGAACACTGAAGCTTTCTTT. Its protein is CASSEDRGNTEAFF. The rearrangement uses TRBV6-1 and TRBJ1-1, with 7 bases matching TRBD1. The CDR3 loop spans 14 amino acids. V trimming: 1 base; J trimming: 1 base; junction bases outside the gene matches: 0. In germline, CDR1 is MNHNS, CDR2 SASEGT.

This chain links TRBV10-3 with TRBJ1-2; tentative D call: TRBD1 (6 bases). Per the germline V gene, CDR1 is ENHRY and CDR2 is SYGVKD. Trimming took off 3 bases at V and 3 bases at J, with 11 bases between the two ends. The CDR3 extends over 14 amino acids. The CDR3 protein is CAISEQGPDYGYTF. The CDR3 nucleotides read TGTGCCATCAGTGAACAGGGCCCAGACTATGGCTACACCTTC.

The CDR3 DNA is TGTGCCAGCTCACCCATGACGCAAGAGACCCAGTACTTC. Protein sequence: CASSPMTQETQYF. The chain combines TRBV18 with TRBJ2-5; no clear D. CDR3 length equals 13 residues. The V gene lost 3 bases and the J gene lost 2 bases, with 7 bases spanning the gap. Looked up from germline, CDR1 is KGHSH and CDR2 is LQKENI.

In DNA form, the CDR3 reads TGTGCCAGCAGCGACGTGGGGCAGGGTTACAATGAGCAGTTCTTC. It yields the protein CASSDVGQGYNEQFF. The V call is TRBV9, the J call TRBJ2-1; D is possibly TRBD1 (5 bases). This CDR3 comprises 15 residues. V was shortened by 3 bases and J by 4 bases, with 14 bases between the two germline ends. CDR1 and CDR2 from the germline V gene are SGDLS and YYNGEE.